This TCR beta chain was captured in a study of T cell responses to AZD1222 COVID-19 vaccine. General study results and limits: CD4 TCRs covered the whole spike, strongest at regions 160-218 and 743-854.

A note on this clone: Its antigen is still unknown.

In germline, CDR1 is SNHLY, CDR2 FYNNEI. With V trimmed by 3 bases and J by 5 bases, 7 bases remained unmatched. The CDR3 has 16 residues. TCRdb's table, derived via immunoSEQ multiplex PCR, lists solely in-frame clones and lacks some. The sample shows about 190,000 clones, around 93% of them seen only once. The sequence was obtained from an adult in good health. The sequencing used peripheral blood, collected on day 0 of AZD1222 vaccination. This sequence joins TRBV2 and TRBJ2-5; 12 nucleotides line up with TRBD2. The CDR3 DNA is TGTGCCAGCAGTGACGGGACTAGCGGGCCCCCGGAGACCCAGTACTTC. Residues: CASSDGTSGPPETQYF. The complete variable domain, with remaining parts taken from reference TRBV2 and TRBJ2-5, reads EPEVTQTPSHQVTQMGQEVILRCVPISNHLYFYWYRQILGQKVEFLVSFYNNEISEKSEIFDDQFSVERPDGSNFTLKIRSTKLEDSAMYFCASSDGTSGPPETQYFGPGTRLLVL.